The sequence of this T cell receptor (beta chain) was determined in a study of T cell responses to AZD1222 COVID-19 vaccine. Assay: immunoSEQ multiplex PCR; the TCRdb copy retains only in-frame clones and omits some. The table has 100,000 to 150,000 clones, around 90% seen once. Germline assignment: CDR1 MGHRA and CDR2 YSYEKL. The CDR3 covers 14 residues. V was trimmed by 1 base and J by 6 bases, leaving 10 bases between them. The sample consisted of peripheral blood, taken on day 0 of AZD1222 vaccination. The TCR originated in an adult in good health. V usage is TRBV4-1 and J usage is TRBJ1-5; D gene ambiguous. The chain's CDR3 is CASSQGVGSQPQHF. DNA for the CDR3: TGCGCCAGCAGCCAAGGGGTTGGTAGTCAGCCCCAGCATTTT.